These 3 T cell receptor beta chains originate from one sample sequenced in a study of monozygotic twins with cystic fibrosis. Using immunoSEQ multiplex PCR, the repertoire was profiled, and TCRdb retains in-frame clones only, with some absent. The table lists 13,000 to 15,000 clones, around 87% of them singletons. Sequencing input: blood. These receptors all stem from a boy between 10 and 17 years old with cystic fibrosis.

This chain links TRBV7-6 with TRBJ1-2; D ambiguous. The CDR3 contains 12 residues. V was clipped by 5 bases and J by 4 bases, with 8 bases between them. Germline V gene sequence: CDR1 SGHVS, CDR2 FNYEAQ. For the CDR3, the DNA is TGTGCCAGCAGCCCCGGCGGCTATGGCTACACCTTC. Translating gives CASSPGGYGYTF.

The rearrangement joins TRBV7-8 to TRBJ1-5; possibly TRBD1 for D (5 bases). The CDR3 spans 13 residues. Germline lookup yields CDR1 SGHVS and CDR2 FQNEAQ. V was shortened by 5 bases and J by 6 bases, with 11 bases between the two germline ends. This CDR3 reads CASSQGEGQPQHF. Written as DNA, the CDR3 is TGTGCCAGCAGCCAAGGGGAGGGTCAGCCCCAGCATTTT. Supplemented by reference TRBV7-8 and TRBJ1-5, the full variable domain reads GAGVSQSPRYKVAKRGQDVALRCDPISGHVSLFWYQQALGQGPEFLTYFQNEAQLDKSGLPSDRFFAERPEGSVSTLKIQRTQQEDSAVYLCASSQGEGQPQHFGDGTRLSIL.

The CDR3 here is CASSLVWGVNYGYTF. Here the CDR3 DNA reads TGTGCCAGCAGCTTAGTTTGGGGTGTTAACTATGGCTACACCTTC. This chain uses TRBV13 with TRBJ1-2; D ambiguous. The CDR3 is made up of 15 amino acids. V was cut by 1 base and J by 1 base, with 10 bases left in between. Germline V gives CDR1 PRHDT, CDR2 FYEKMQ (reference sequence). The full variable domain, rest sourced from reference TRBV13 and TRBJ1-2, is AAGVIQSPRHLIKEKRETATLKCYPIPRHDTVYWYQQGPGQDPQFLISFYEKMQSDKGSIPDRFSAQQFSDYHSELNMSSLELGDSALYFCASSLVWGVNYGYTFGSGTRLTVV.